Below, 22 T cell receptor beta chains from the same sample are listed, as sequenced in a study of T cell changes during pregnancy in multiple sclerosis. Libraries were prepared by immunoSEQ multiplex PCR; TCRdb keeps only in-frame clonotypes and omits some of them. Of tens of thousands of clones listed, 93% were seen once; the top ten hold more than 0.6%. The sequences come from CD4+ T cells from peripheral blood mononuclear cells, collected in the third trimester of pregnancy. The origin of the receptors is a female donor with multiple sclerosis, enrolled in a pregnancy study.

In its sample, this clone was seen a few times. The V and J genes are TRBV29-1 and TRBJ2-5, with 8 bases that match TRBD1. With V trimmed by 5 bases and J by 5 bases, 4 bases remained unmatched. The CDR3 is 12 residues long. The V gene's germline CDR1 is SQVTM and CDR2 ANQGSEA. The CDR3 DNA reads TGCAGCGTTAGACAGGGGTTGGAGACCCAGTACTTC. It codes for CSVRQGLETQYF.

The rearrangement uses TRBV5-4 and TRBJ2-4; D gene ambiguous. Germline values: CDR1 SGHNT, CDR2 YYREEE (reference sequence). V lost 3 bases to trimming and J lost 8 bases, with 9 bases between them. CDR3 length equals 12 residues. This CDR3 reads CASSSQSDIQYF. CDR3 coding DNA: TGTGCCAGCAGCTCCCAATCGGACATTCAGTACTTC.

In this sample, this clone turned up once. The chain recombines TRBV2 with TRBJ1-2, with 7 bases fitting TRBD1. Trimming took 5 bases from V and 8 from J; bases not matched to a gene: 8. The CDR3 runs 13 residues. Looked up from germline, CDR1 is SNHLY and CDR2 is FYNNEI. CDR3 nucleotide sequence: TGTGCCAGCAGTCGGGACAGAAAGTTAGGCTACACCTTC. Its translation is CASSRDRKLGYTF.

V usage is TRBV4-3 and J usage is TRBJ2-5; 15 bases agree with TRBD2. The V gene's germline CDR1 is LGHNA and CDR2 YSLEER. This CDR3 spans 19 amino acids. V shed 5 bases and J 1 base; nucleotides not matched to a gene: 11. CDR3 nucleotide sequence: TGCGCCAGCAGCGAGGGACTAGCGGGGGGTCGACTACTCCAAGAGACCCAGTACTTC. Protein sequence: CASSEGLAGGRLLQETQYF.

This clone was recorded only once. The chain employs TRBV9 and TRBJ2-7; D gene unclear. This CDR3 spans 14 amino acids. Germline CDR1 reads SGDLS; CDR2 reads YYNGEE. Trimming stripped 0 bases from V and 3 bases from J, with 10 bases between. The CDR3 region is CASSVVRFSYEQYF. The DNA of the CDR3 is TGTGCCAGCAGCGTAGTACGGTTTAGCTACGAGCAGTACTTC.

This chain uses TRBV7-9 with TRBJ1-6; TRBD1 might be the D (6 bases). V was pared by 5 bases and J by 9 bases, with 29 bases between. Per the germline V gene, CDR1 is SEHNR and CDR2 is FQNEAQ (reference sequence). The length of the CDR3 is 19 residues. The CDR3 sequence: CASSPWPPGQLRGSSPLHF. CDR3 in DNA: TGTGCCAGCAGCCCCTGGCCCCCCGGACAGCTTCGAGGGTCTTCACCCCTCCACTTT.

The chain links TRBV9 to TRBJ2-2; 11 nucleotides line up with TRBD2. After removal of 4 bases from V and 5 bases from J, the junction contained 10 bases not matched to a gene. In germline, CDR1 is SGDLS, CDR2 YYNGEE. The CDR3 totals 17 residues. Here the CDR3 reads CASSTIPTSGGTGELFF. CDR3 nucleotides: TGTGCCAGCAGCACCATTCCCACTAGCGGGGGAACCGGGGAGCTGTTTTTT. Full variable domain (remainder filled in from reference TRBV9 and TRBJ2-2): DSGVTQTPKHLITATGQRVTLRCSPRSGDLSVYWYQQSLDQGLQFLIQYYNGEERAKGNILERFSAQQFPDLHSELNLSSLELGDSALYFCASSTIPTSGGTGELFFGEGSRLTVL.

V usage is TRBV6-5 and J usage is TRBJ2-7, with D possibly being TRBD1 (6 bases). V was clipped by 4 bases and J by 5 bases, with 15 bases between them. Germline V lookup: CDR1 MNHEY, CDR2 SVGAGI. CDR3 length: 14 amino acids. CDR3 region: CASSLRQGYDEQYF. CDR3 coding DNA: TGTGCCAGCAGTTTGAGGCAGGGGTACGACGAGCAGTACTTC.

V gene TRBV14 combines with J gene TRBJ2-1; D may be TRBD2 (5 bases). Germline V CDR1 and CDR2: SGHDN, FVKESK. The CDR3 is 14 residues long. V was cut by 3 bases and J by 4 bases, with 10 bases left in between. CDR3 loop: CASSHRGIYNEQFF. In DNA form, the CDR3 reads TGTGCCAGCAGCCATAGAGGGATTTACAATGAGCAGTTCTTC.

The chain employs TRBV28 and TRBJ2-7; D perhaps matches TRBD1 (6 bases). The CDR3 extends over 11 amino acids. CDR1 is MDHEN and CDR2 is SYDVKM in the germline V gene. V shed 7 bases and J shed 5 bases, with 9 bases lying between them. CDR3 in DNA: TGTGCCAGCAAGGCAGGGGACGAGCAGTACTTC. Its translation: CASKAGDEQYF.

This chain joins TRBV12-5 and TRBJ2-1; D is perhaps TRBD1 (6 bases). Looked up from germline, CDR1 is LGHNT and CDR2 is FRNRAP. CDR3 size: 14 residues. The V end was cut by 3 bases, the J end by 4 bases, with 10 bases between. The CDR3 coding sequence is TGTGCTAGTGGTTTAGGACAGACTTACAATGAGCAGTTCTTC. Translation gives CASGLGQTYNEQFF.

The rearrangement joins TRBV11-3 to TRBJ2-3; D is undetermined. The CDR3 spans 15 residues. V was trimmed by 0 bases and J by 5 bases, leaving 12 bases between them. Germline-derived CDR1 and CDR2 are SGHNT and YENEEA. CDR3 loop: CASSLDPGHGDTQYF. The CDR3 DNA sequence: TGTGCCAGCAGCTTAGATCCGGGTCATGGAGATACGCAGTATTTT. The full variable domain, in which reference TRBV11-3 and TRBJ2-3 provide the parts outside the CDR3, is EAGVVQSPRYKIIEKKQPVAFWCNPISGHNTLYWYLQNLGQGPELLIRYENEEAVDDSQLPKDRFSAERLKGVDSTLKIQPAELGDSAVYLCASSLDPGHGDTQYFGPGTRLTVL.

This clone has a single count. CDR3 nucleotide sequence: TGTGCCAGCAGTGAAGGGCGGGAGAAGACAGATACGCAGTATTTT. The encoded protein is CASSEGREKTDTQYF. This sequence joins TRBV25-1 and TRBJ2-3; 7 bases map to TRBD2. Germline lookup yields CDR1 MGHDK and CDR2 SYGVNS. This CDR3 region has 15 residues. Unmatched junction bases numbered 5, after V lost 2 bases and J lost 3 bases.

The chain recombines TRBV10-1 with TRBJ2-4; TRBD1 aligns across 9 bases. Unmatched junction bases numbered 8, after V lost 4 bases and J lost 13 bases. The CDR3 runs to 13 residues. Germline V gene data show CDR1 as WNHNN and CDR2 as SYGVQD (reference sequence). CDR3 coding DNA: TGCGCCAGCAGTGCCGGGGACAGGGCGGTACAGTACTTC. This translates into CASSAGDRAVQYF.

The chain carries TRBV2 and TRBJ2-3; D call uncertain. Germline CDR1 reads SNHLY; CDR2 reads FYNNEI. V was clipped by 5 bases and J by 3 bases, with 12 bases between them. The CDR3 runs 14 residues. This CDR3 is CASSRLVRTDTQYF. The CDR3 DNA reads TGTGCCAGCAGTCGGCTAGTCCGAACAGATACGCAGTATTTT.

The count of this clone is one. The chain links TRBV11-2 to TRBJ1-3; 8 bases line up with TRBD1. The CDR3 is made up of 15 amino acids. The germline V gene has CDR1 SGHAT and CDR2 FQNNGV. V lost 6 bases and J lost 2; bases outside the gene matches: 6. The CDR3 is CASSTYRGTGNTIYF. CDR3 in DNA: TGTGCCAGCAGTACTTACAGGGGGACTGGAAACACCATATATTTT.

The count of this clone is one. The chain links TRBV5-1 to TRBJ2-1; TRBD2 matches at 11 bases. The trim removed 3 bases at V and 5 bases at J, leaving 4 bases unmatched. The CDR3 loop spans 15 amino acids. Germline lookup yields CDR1 SGHRS and CDR2 YFSETQ. The CDR3: CASSSLLAGDNEQFF. The CDR3 nucleotides read TGCGCCAGCAGCTCGTTACTAGCGGGAGACAATGAGCAGTTCTTC.

The genes are TRBV7-8 and TRBJ1-1; D is uncertain. The germline CDR1 and CDR2 sequences are SGHVS and FQNEAQ. Trimming shortened V by 1 base and J by 1 base, and 22 bases separated the two germline ends. This CDR3 is built from 19 residues. This CDR3 is CASSLEAARRASGNTEAFF. CDR3 nucleotides: TGTGCCAGCAGCTTAGAGGCGGCCCGGAGGGCTTCCGGGAACACTGAAGCTTTCTTT.

This chain uses TRBV10-3 with TRBJ2-1; 8 bases are shared with TRBD2. The CDR3 runs to 19 residues. Germline lookup yields CDR1 ENHRY and CDR2 SYGVKD. V lost 0 bases and J lost 8; bases outside the gene matches: 18. The chain's CDR3 is CAISESRGLSGSRIDEQFF. Here the CDR3 DNA reads TGTGCCATCAGTGAGTCGAGAGGCCTAAGCGGGAGCCGTATAGATGAGCAGTTCTTC.

The CDR3 coding sequence is TGTGCCAGCGTAAGCTCCGGTACTGAAGCTTTCTTT. It specifies CASVSSGTEAFF. The genes are TRBV6-6 and TRBJ1-1; no definite D call. CDR3 length equals 12 residues. Deletions cut 8 bases from V and 5 bases from J, with 12 bases between. Germline-derived CDR1 and CDR2 are MNHNY and SVGAGI (reference sequence).

The chain links TRBV11-3 to TRBJ1-2; D might be TRBD1 (5 bases). V was clipped by 3 bases and J by 7 bases, with 12 bases between them. This CDR3 comprises 13 residues. Germline V CDR1 and CDR2: SGHNT, YENEEA. In DNA form, the CDR3 reads TGTGCCAGCAGCTTCCCGGGGGGTCTTGGCTACACCTTC. Its protein product is CASSFPGGLGYTF.

This chain joins TRBV5-1 and TRBJ2-1; 12 nucleotides line up with TRBD2. The CDR3 has 14 amino acids. Trimming removed 5 bases from V and 15 bases from J; junction bases left unmatched: 12. From germline, CDR1 is SGHRS and CDR2 YFSETQ. CDR3 sequence: CASRRETSGSQPFF. The CDR3 DNA follows: TGCGCCAGCAGGCGGGAGACTAGCGGGAGTCAACCGTTCTTC.